These 13 T cell receptor beta chains came from one sample sequenced in a study of sequential checkpoint blockade in melanoma. Assay: immunoSEQ multiplex PCR; the TCRdb copy retains only in-frame clones and omits some. The profile shows around 16,000 clones, 77% of them singletons. The sample's treatment: randomized to nivolumab then ipilimumab (arm A) or the reverse (arm B). This specimen was CD8+ T cells sorted from blood (inferred from file names), taken from a patient given nivolumab and ipilimumab in sequence. These receptors all come from a human donor with melanoma.

The genes are TRBV6-6 and TRBJ2-1; D is perhaps TRBD2 (5 bases). This CDR3 spans 13 amino acids. V was pared by 5 bases and J by 3 bases, with 8 bases between. Per germline, CDR1 MNHNY and CDR2 SVGAGI (reference sequence). The CDR3 DNA follows: TGTGCCAGCAGTAAGGGAGTCTACAATGAGCAGTTCTTC. It codes for CASSKGVYNEQFF.

The chain links TRBV7-9 to TRBJ2-5, with TRBD1 identical over 10 bases. This CDR3 spans 14 amino acids. The V segment lost 6 bases and the J segment 1 base; nucleotides outside the gene matches: 2. The germline CDR1 and CDR2 sequences are SEHNR and FQNEAQ (reference sequence). This chain's CDR3 is CASSRTGGQETQYF. CDR3 nucleotide sequence: TGTGCCAGCAGTAGGACAGGGGGCCAAGAGACCCAGTACTTC.

This chain links TRBV27 with TRBJ2-1; tentative D call: TRBD1 (5 bases). The V end was cut by 2 bases, the J end by 4 bases, with 12 bases between. Germline CDR1 reads MNHEY; CDR2 reads SMNVEV (reference sequence). There are 15 residues in the CDR3. The CDR3 sequence is CASSLSQGIYNEQFF. DNA for the CDR3: TGTGCCAGCAGTTTAAGTCAGGGTATTTACAATGAGCAGTTCTTC.

The V and J genes are TRBV11-2 and TRBJ1-2, with D possibly matching TRBD1 (5 bases). Germline V gene data show CDR1 as SGHAT and CDR2 as FQNNGV. Trimming removed 1 base at V and 1 base at J, with 10 bases between. There are 15 residues in the CDR3. CDR3 nucleotides: TGTGCCAGCAGCTTAGGTTGGGGGGATAACTATGGCTACACCTTC. Translated, it gives CASSLGWGDNYGYTF.

The chain uses TRBV6-4 and TRBJ2-3, with 7 bases aligning to TRBD2. The V gene end was trimmed by 8 bases and the J gene end by 2 bases; junction bases not matched to a gene: 10. This CDR3 has 15 residues. Germline-derived CDR1 and CDR2 are MRHNA and SNTAGT. Written as DNA, the CDR3 is TGTGCCAGCGCAAGCGCGGGACTAACCACAGATACGCAGTATTTT. It translates to CASASAGLTTDTQYF.

The rearrangement links TRBV30 to TRBJ2-1; no firm D call. Germline CDR1 and CDR2: GTSNPN and SVGIG (reference sequence). The length of the CDR3 is 11 residues. V lost 3 bases and J lost 7, with 7 bases in between. CDR3 loop: CAWSIGNEQFF. CDR3 nucleotides: TGTGCCTGGAGCATCGGGAATGAGCAGTTCTTC. Based on the CDR3 plus reference TRBV30 and TRBJ2-1, the full variable domain is SQTIHQWPATLVQPVGSPLSLECTVEGTSNPNLYWYRQAAGRGLQLLFYSVGIGQISSEVPQNLSASRPQDRQFILSSKKLLLSDSGFYLCAWSIGNEQFFGPGTRLTVL.

The chain employs TRBV7-9 and TRBJ2-2; D is possibly TRBD1 (5 bases). The V gene's germline CDR1 is SEHNR and CDR2 FQNEAQ (reference sequence). CDR3 length: 13 amino acids. V was trimmed by 4 bases and J by 5 bases, leaving 8 bases between them. The CDR3 is CASSSSGTGELFF. As DNA, the CDR3 is TGTGCCAGCAGCTCATCAGGGACCGGGGAGCTGTTTTTT.

This clone appeared a few times. This sequence joins TRBV5-6 and TRBJ2-7; D is perhaps TRBD1 (6 bases). The germline gives CDR1 SGHDT, CDR2 YYEEEE. The CDR3 has 15 residues. Trimming removed 0 bases from V and 3 bases from J, with 13 bases in between. CDR3 sequence reads: CASSLGPGAGYEQYF. CDR3 DNA: TGTGCCAGCAGCTTGGGACCAGGGGCAGGCTACGAGCAGTACTTC.

This chain joins TRBV4-1 and TRBJ1-1, with TRBD1 as a possible D gene (5 bases). The length of the CDR3 is 14 residues. V lost 2 bases and J 5 bases, leaving 12 bases between the germline ends. The V gene's germline CDR1 is MGHRA and CDR2 YSYEKL. The CDR3, as DNA: TGCGCCAGCAGCCAACCTGGCGGGGGGACTGAAGCTTTCTTT. It yields the protein CASSQPGGGTEAFF.

Here the CDR3 DNA reads TGTGCCAGCAGCCAAAACGGGGGGGCCCTGGGCACAGATACGCAGTATTTT. This encodes CASSQNGGALGTDTQYF. The J gene is TRBJ2-3, the V gene TRBV5-6; TRBD2 aligns across 8 bases. With 4 bases clipped from V and 1 base from J, the junction kept 11 bases outside the gene matches. Per the germline V gene, CDR1 is SGHDT and CDR2 is YYEEEE. The CDR3 consists of 17 residues.

This chain connects TRBV4-3 to TRBJ2-3, with D possibly being TRBD2 (6 bases). The germline CDR1 and CDR2 sequences are LGHNA and YSLEER. The CDR3 extends over 15 amino acids. V lost 4 bases to trimming and J lost 0 bases, with 11 bases between them. This CDR3 is CASSLERVSTDTQYF. CDR3 in DNA: TGCGCCAGCAGCCTCGAGCGGGTCAGCACAGATACGCAGTATTTT.

This clone was seen a few times. The CDR3, as DNA: TGTGCCAGCAGCCCAACAGGGGGCTCGGATCAGCCCCAGCATTTT. This encodes CASSPTGGSDQPQHF. The chain is built from TRBV9 and TRBJ1-5, with 9 bases identical to TRBD1. Trimming took 4 bases from V and 5 from J; bases not matched to a gene: 7. This CDR3 is built from 15 residues. Germline V gene lookup returns CDR1 SGDLS and CDR2 YYNGEE.

The rearrangement uses TRBV5-6 and TRBJ2-7; D is possibly TRBD1 (6 bases). The length of the CDR3 is 14 residues. Germline V CDR1 and CDR2: SGHDT, YYEEEE. Trimming shortened V by 1 base and J by 5 bases, and 13 bases separated the two germline ends. DNA of the CDR3: TGTGCCAGCAGCTTGAGCTGGACAGCTGACGAGCAGTACTTC. This gives the protein CASSLSWTADEQYF.